These 15 T cell receptor beta chains came from one sample sequenced in a study of T cell responses to AZD1222 COVID-19 vaccine. Sequenced by immunoSEQ multiplex PCR; TCRdb stores in-frame clones only, minus some. There are some 130,000 clones in the sample; 84% occur only once, and approximately 4% lies in the top ten. The material was peripheral blood, obtained on day 0 of AZD1222 vaccination. These TCRs come from an adult in good health.

The V gene is TRBV2, the J gene TRBJ1-1; 7 nucleotides agree with TRBD1. This CDR3 is 12 amino acids long. Germline CDR1 and CDR2: SNHLY and FYNNEI. J was trimmed by 7 bases and V by 6 bases; bases with no gene match: 5. CDR3 region: CASSRQGLEAFF. CDR3 DNA: TGTGCCAGCAGCCGACAGGGTCTTGAAGCTTTCTTT.

The gene calls are TRBV5-1 and TRBJ1-2, with D possibly matching TRBD1 (5 bases). V lost 4 bases to trimming and J lost 3 bases, with 13 bases between them. Per germline, CDR1 SGHRS and CDR2 YFSETQ. The CDR3 sequence is 14 residues long. The CDR3 protein is CASSIALGDYGYTF. In DNA, the CDR3 is TGCGCCAGCAGCATCGCGCTGGGGGACTATGGCTACACCTTC.

The rearrangement uses TRBV5-1 and TRBJ2-1; 9 bases are shared with TRBD2. V was pared by 6 bases and J by 8 bases, with 9 bases of the junction left unmatched. The CDR3 runs to 14 residues. Per germline, CDR1 SGHRS and CDR2 YFSETQ. CDR3 coding DNA: TGCGCCAGCAAGCCAAGCGGGGGGTTCGATGAGCAGTTCTTC. Its translation: CASKPSGGFDEQFF.

The rearrangement links TRBV5-1 to TRBJ1-5; D is possibly TRBD1 (5 bases). This CDR3 has 15 residues. CDR1 is SGHRS and CDR2 is YFSETQ in the germline V gene. Trimming left V 0 bases short and J 2 bases short, with 9 bases between. Written as DNA, the CDR3 is TGCGCCAGCAGCTTGGATAGGGGAGGCAATCAGCCCCAGCATTTT. Protein sequence: CASSLDRGGNQPQHF. Full variable domain (outside the CDR3, taken from reference TRBV5-1 and TRBJ1-5): KAGVTQTPRYLIKTRGQQVTLSCSPISGHRSVSWYQQTPGQGLQFLFEYFSETQRNKGNFPGRFSGRQFSNSRSEMNVSTLELGDSALYLCASSLDRGGNQPQHFGDGTRLSIL.

The chain uses TRBV5-6 and TRBJ2-7; possible D gene TRBD2, 6 bases. Germline CDR1 is SGHDT and CDR2 is YYEEEE. V lost 4 bases to trimming and J lost 5 bases, with 19 bases between them. The CDR3 spans 15 residues. Here the CDR3 DNA reads TGTGCCAGCAGCGAAGGGACTCTCGAGGCCCACGAGCAGTACTTC. This codes for CASSEGTLEAHEQYF.

The chain employs TRBV3-1 (or the pseudogene TRBV3-2) and TRBJ1-5; D remains unclear. V shed 0 bases and J shed 4 bases, with 10 bases lying between them. The germline V gene encodes CDR1 LGHDT and CDR2 YNNKEL (reference sequence). CDR3 length: 15 residues. The CDR3: CASSQDPRSNQPQHF. The CDR3 DNA follows: TGTGCCAGCAGCCAAGATCCCCGCTCGAATCAGCCCCAGCATTTT.

The rearrangement joins TRBV28 to TRBJ1-1; D is unclear. V lost 1 base to trimming and J lost 10 bases, with 7 bases between them. From germline, CDR1 is MDHEN and CDR2 SYDVKM. The CDR3 runs 11 residues. The CDR3 spells CASSLSGLAFF. DNA of the CDR3: TGTGCCAGCAGTTTATCTGGGTTAGCTTTCTTT.

This clone has a single count. The chain employs TRBV28 and TRBJ1-5; no reliable D call. CDR1 is MDHEN, CDR2 SYDVKM, per germline. Trimming took 5 bases from V and 4 from J, leaving 6 bases between them. The CDR3 covers 12 residues. DNA of the CDR3: TGTGCCAGCAGTGAAAGAAATCAGCCCCAGCATTTT. It is translated as CASSERNQPQHF.

The chain carries TRBV18 and TRBJ1-1, with a tentative D call TRBD1 (5 bases). Deletions cut 1 base from V and 0 bases from J, with 12 bases between. The CDR3 is 16 amino acids. Germline CDR1 KGHSH, CDR2 LQKENI. The CDR3 region is CASSPQGSGMNTEAFF. In DNA form, the CDR3 reads TGTGCCAGCTCACCACAGGGGTCCGGGATGAACACTGAAGCTTTCTTT.

This chain joins TRBV7-9 and TRBJ1-1, with unresolved D. The CDR3 is 13 amino acids. Germline V gives CDR1 SEHNR, CDR2 FQNEAQ (reference sequence). Trimming left V 5 bases short and J 1 base short, with 8 bases between. CDR3 DNA sequence: TGTGCCAGCAGCCTTGATACGAACACTGAAGCTTTCTTT. It is translated as CASSLDTNTEAFF. Complete variable domain (other parts from reference TRBV7-9 and TRBJ1-1): DTGVSQNPRHKITKRGQNVTFRCDPISEHNRLYWYRQTLGQGPEFLTYFQNEAQLEKSRLLSDRFSAERPKGSFSTLEIQRTEQGDSAMYLCASSLDTNTEAFFGQGTRLTVV.

The CDR3 protein is CASSELAQRELSNYGYTF. The CDR3 coding sequence is TGTGCCAGCAGTGAACTGGCACAGAGAGAACTCTCTAACTATGGCTACACCTTC. This chain joins TRBV6-1 and TRBJ1-2, with D unclear. The CDR3 contains 18 residues. Germline CDR1 is MNHNS and CDR2 is SASEGT. Between the trimmed V and J ends, which lost 2 bases and 0 bases, there was a span of 19 bases.

V usage is TRBV5-1 and J usage is TRBJ2-6; no reliable D call. The CDR3 is 15 residues long. The germline V and J ends were trimmed by 4 bases and 0 bases, with 8 bases remaining between them. Germline V gene sequence: CDR1 SGHRS, CDR2 YFSETQ. The DNA for the CDR3 is TGCGCCAGCAGCCCTGACACCTCTGGGGCCAACGTCCTGACTTTC. As protein: CASSPDTSGANVLTF. Combining the CDR3 with reference TRBV5-1 and TRBJ2-6 gives the whole variable domain KAGVTQTPRYLIKTRGQQVTLSCSPISGHRSVSWYQQTPGQGLQFLFEYFSETQRNKGNFPGRFSGRQFSNSRSEMNVSTLELGDSALYLCASSPDTSGANVLTFGAGSRLTVL.

The chain uses TRBV5-1 and TRBJ1-1, with D unresolved. The CDR3 sequence is 15 residues long. Trimming took off 4 bases at V and 0 bases at J, with 13 bases between the two ends. The germline V gene has CDR1 SGHRS and CDR2 YFSETQ. The chain's CDR3 is CASSPPSGVNTEAFF. CDR3 in DNA: TGCGCCAGCAGCCCTCCTAGCGGGGTGAACACTGAAGCTTTCTTT.

The genes are TRBV9 and TRBJ1-1, with D unresolved. This CDR3 has 14 amino acids. The germline CDR1 and CDR2 sequences are SGDLS and YYNGEE. V was cut by 0 bases and J by 1 base, with 7 bases left in between. The CDR3 DNA reads TGTGCCAGCAGCGTAGTGGCCGAGAACACTGAAGCTTTCTTT. The encoded protein is CASSVVAENTEAFF.

The chain is built from TRBV11-2 and TRBJ1-1; perhaps TRBD1 as D (6 bases). Germline loops: CDR1 SGHAT, CDR2 FQNNGV. The CDR3 runs to 14 residues. Trimming took 2 bases from V and 4 from J, leaving 11 bases between them. CDR3 residues: CASSLLQGGTEAFF. The CDR3 DNA reads TGTGCCAGCAGCTTATTACAGGGAGGCACTGAAGCTTTCTTT.